This section outlines one TCR beta chain sequence together with its context. Its binding antigen is unknown. It has no much larger one-base neighbor in the sample; base qualities were not kept. The source of the sample is a study of shared clonotypes between healthy human individuals (dated by TCRdb to about 2020). For the study in its entirety: A couple of women and a few men aged 18 to 49 years were included in the cohort. Per donor, leukapheresis produced somewhere between about 0.8 and 9 billion PBMCs. To estimate repertoire size and how much clonotypes are shared between individuals, the study performed deep sequencing of blood TCR repertoires from roughly five healthy adults. For each donor, CD4 naive and CD4 memory were each run on three plates, CD8 naive on two plates, and CD8 memory on one plate. Different laboratories and diverse techniques were used to prepare libraries and sequence TCR repertoires, to increase sequencing depth and limit assay-specific biases.

Findings and caveats that apply to the study as a whole: The genetic and exposure-history diversity represented was limited by the small number of donors. Pairwise subsampling led to the expectation that sequencing depth would affect the degree of clonotype sharing among donors. Higher generation probabilities were observed for clonotypes shared by all four sorted-subset donors than for non-shared clonotypes. Sampling was restricted to blood, and TCR repertoires in tissues likely differ from the TCR repertoires found in blood. Naive subsets generally had larger estimated clonotype richness than memory subsets. Even with the large sequencing depth, rarefaction of the sorted-subset datasets indicated that sequencing was incomplete. When a few donors were compared, the shared fraction of clonotypes was around 5% for naive CD4, 3.5% to 4% for naive CD8, more than 2% for memory CD4, and 0.4% for memory CD8.

The donors were healthy, HIV-negative adults with no recently reported acute infections or vaccinations. Every donor was a Caucasian adult living in Nashville, Tennessee, USA. CD8 memory samples consisted of magnetically selected CD45RO+ cells combined with CCR7-negative CD45RA+ effector memory (TemRA) cells. After blood collection by leukapheresis, PBMCs were isolated using Ficoll-Histopaque density gradient centrifugation and then cryopreserved in the vapor phase of liquid nitrogen. Analytical flow cytometry was used to check the purity and quantity of every magnetically sorted T cell population. Each sorted fraction had its genomic DNA isolated and then quantified by UV absorbance on a Nanodrop 2000c. TCR CDR3 regions were amplified from genomic DNA by multiplex PCR using the deep immunoSEQ assay. Extracted genomic DNA from each cell subset was distributed evenly across all wells of several immunoSEQ 96-well plates, and each plate was treated as a replicate. For sorted subsets, about 200 ng genomic DNA, equal to 25,000 to 35,000 T cell genomes, was loaded into each replicate PCR. Purified libraries were quantified with a Qubit 3.0 fluorometer, sized on a Bioanalyzer 2100, and re-quantified with the KAPA Library Quantification kit. Each immunoSEQ 96-well plate was sequenced on its own single-read 150-cycle Illumina NextSeq 550 flow cell. The study's own analysis went as follows. Because the immunoSEQ output held only junctional sequences and lacked quality scores, the filtering could not match the filtering applied to full-length reads. Sequences were annotated with PyIR, a Python wrapper for IgBLAST v1.9, using IMGT germline references to assign V/J genes and CDR3. Reads were filtered out if the reads had weak V/J assignments (E-value above 1e-6), no CDR3, stop codons, out-of-frame junctions, or ambiguous translated residues. V3J clonotypes were defined as sequences sharing an identical inferred V gene, J gene, and CDR3 amino acid sequence. Percentage overlap between repertoires was computed as shared unique clonotypes divided by the size of the smaller repertoire. Richness of each repertoire was evaluated using RTK rarefaction, the Chao1 estimator, and Recon v2.1 estimates of unobserved clonotypes. Generation probabilities for all TCRbeta clonotypes obtained by the gDNA method from four donors were computed using OLGA. The source is immuneACCESS, and TCRdb retained only in-frame sequences with V and J called. Part of the clones is not carried over; for the studies checked, unresolved V genes explain less than half of this, and the remainder is unexplained. Clonal size and the V and J genes are those of that table, whereas D and trimming came from the DNA. The table for this sample lists about 110,000 clones; 68% of them were counted only once. The ten largest clones add up to almost 25% of the sample.

Inclusive of the bounding cysteine and phenylalanine, the CDR3 is 17 residues long. The sequence is cut down to CDR3 DNA, 51 bases in frame from base 1. CDR1 SEHNR and CDR2 FQNEAQ were looked up in the germline V gene (reference sequence). Here V drops 4 bases and J drops 4 bases, and the junction holds 15 bases not matched to any gene. The sequence was collected from a woman younger than 45 in good health. Sequencing was done on a sample of memory CD8+ T cells sorted from blood. The cell subset or site label for this specimen denotes: CD45RO+ cells pooled with CCR7-negative TemRA cells. The V gene is TRBV7-9 and the J gene is TRBJ2-7, with TRBD2 matching 8 junction bases. The DNA reads as follows: TGTGCCAGCAGCTATTCAAACACAAGCGGGAGAAAATACGAGCAGTACTTC. Its translation reads: CASSYSNTSGRKYEQYF.